This TCR beta chain is drawn from a study of patients and donors after allogeneic stem cell transplantation (dated by TCRdb to 2018 to 2020). Preparation of the library involved RT-PCR. TCRdb records NextSeq 550 as the sequencer. TCRdb applied fastp at Q25 and MiXCR to the public reads, then kept only in-frame beta chains. Rows are unified per CDR3 protein, each entry keeping the most common DNA and genes. The sample includes roughly 880,000 distinct CDR3 sequences, with approximately 18% observed a single time. Of the sample, 5% to 6.5% falls within the top ten clones. Based on the germline V gene, the CDR1 and CDR2 sequences are SGHRS and YFSETQ. A distance of 16 bases separates the germline ends of V and J, which lose 4 bases and 1 base respectively. The CDR3 starts with the cysteine, ends with the phenylalanine, and has 16 residues. Only the CDR3 portion is preserved as DNA: 48 bases, with reading frame beginning at the first base.

A remark on this clonotype: Its target antigen remains unknown. No base qualities exist here, and no much larger clone lies one base off it.

The receptor was isolated from a human donor who was either an allogeneic HSCT recipient or a stem cell or donor lymphocyte infusion donor (not recorded which). It is not recorded whose cells these are; they may come from a transplant donor. Here the chain combines TRBV5-1 and TRBJ2-3; the best D guess is TRBD2, with 5 bases matching. The material sequenced was blood, either unsorted or a sorted T cell fraction (not recorded which). The CDR3 here reads CASSRSTKKGTDTQYF. Here is the DNA: TGCGCCAGCAGCCGATCGACTAAAAAAGGCACAGATACGCAGTATTTT.